The 5 T cell receptor beta chains given below trace back to one sample, sequenced in a study of T cell clonality in common variable immunodeficiency. Libraries were prepared by immunoSEQ multiplex PCR; TCRdb keeps only in-frame clonotypes and omits some of them. The repertoire shows about 74,000 clones, none seen only once; the top ten take 0.75% to 1%. The sample consisted of peripheral blood mononuclear cells. The receptors were gathered from a person aged 18 to 69 in good health.

This clone came up many times. The DNA ends 3 residues before the CDR3 does, and the rest of the CDR3 is filled in from the germline J gene. The gene calls are TRBV6-2 or TRBV6-3 and TRBJ2-7; TRBD2 matches 7 bases. CDR3 length: 15 residues. V trimming: 6 bases; J trimming: 5 bases; junction bases outside the gene matches: 13. From germline, CDR1 is MNHEY and CDR2 SVGEGT. Incomplete CDR3 DNA: TGTGCCAGCAGCCGGGGGGACCCCCGTTTCAACGAG. It encodes CASSRGDPRFNE. The CDR3 in its entirety is CASSRGDPRFNEQYF.

This clone was observed at least ten times. The CDR3 extends 3 residues past the end of the read, so its final part is completed from the germline J gene. V is TRBV19 and J is TRBJ2-2, with D possibly being TRBD1 (5 bases). V gave up 7 bases and J gave up 6 bases, with 15 bases separating them. From germline, CDR1 is LNHDA and CDR2 SQIVND (reference sequence). The CDR3 covers 14 residues. The covered CDR3 bases are TGTGCCAGTACCCGTCAGGGTGGGGCCGGGGAG. As protein: CASTRQGGAGE. The full CDR3 sequence reads CASTRQGGAGELFF.

This clone was counted ten times or more. The read terminates 3 residues before the CDR3 end, so the remaining end is supplied by the germline J gene. The chain employs TRBV14 and TRBJ2-7; 12 bases align to TRBD2. Germline V lookup: CDR1 SGHDN, CDR2 FVKESK. The junction had 9 bases not matched to a gene; V was cut back by 5 bases and J by 4 bases. There are 16 residues in the CDR3. Incomplete CDR3 DNA: TGTGCCAGCAGCACGAGACTAGCGGGAGTCGGGTACGAG. Residues: CASSTRLAGVGYE. The whole CDR3 protein reads CASSTRLAGVGYEQYF.

This clone came up many times. The read comes to an end 3 residues before the CDR3 does, leaving the germline J gene to fill in the end. V gene TRBV5-6 combines with J gene TRBJ2-7; D possibly corresponds to TRBD2 (5 bases). The CDR3 is 14 amino acids. Trimming removed 4 bases at V and 4 bases at J, with 15 bases between. The germline V gene has CDR1 SGHDT and CDR2 YYEEEE. The covered CDR3 bases are TGTGCCAGCAGCGTCTCGGCGGGTCAGTACGAG. This encodes CASSVSAGQYE. Given in full, the CDR3 is CASSVSAGQYEQYF.

This clone was seen only a few times. The CDR3 end falls 3 residues outside the read, so it is completed with the germline J gene. V usage is TRBV20-1 and J usage is TRBJ1-5; a possible D gene is TRBD1 (6 bases). The V end was cut by 0 bases, the J end by 0 bases, with 12 bases between. CDR1 is DFQATT, CDR2 SNEGSKA, per germline (reference sequence). This CDR3 has 16 residues. The sequenced part of the CDR3 DNA is TGCAGTGCTAGAGACGGACAGCCCTTTAGCAATCAGCCC. It translates to CSARDGQPFSNQP. The whole CDR3 is CSARDGQPFSNQPQHF.